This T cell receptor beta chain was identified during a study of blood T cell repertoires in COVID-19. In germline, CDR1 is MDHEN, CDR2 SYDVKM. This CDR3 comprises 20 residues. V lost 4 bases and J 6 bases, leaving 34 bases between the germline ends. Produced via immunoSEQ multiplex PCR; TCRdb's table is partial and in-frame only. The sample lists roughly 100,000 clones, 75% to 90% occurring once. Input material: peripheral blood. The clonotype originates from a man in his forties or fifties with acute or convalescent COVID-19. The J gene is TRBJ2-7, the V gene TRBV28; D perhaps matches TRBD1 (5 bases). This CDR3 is CASSSPLSIGRPMSQGEQYF. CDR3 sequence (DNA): TGTGCCAGCAGTTCACCCCTTTCAATCGGACGGCCAATGTCCCAGGGCGAGCAGTACTTC.